Given below is one TCR beta chain in context. This entry comes from a study of cytomegalovirus exposure and HLA in healthy donors. The PCR used 60 Vbeta and 13 Jbeta primers. Repertoires were generated with immunoSEQ multiplex PCR, while TCRdb's copy carries only in-frame clones and drops some. The table for this sample gives some 130,000 clones. CDR3 length: 17 amino acids. The chain links TRBV12-2 to TRBJ2-7; the table assigns TRBD1, which was not confirmed against the DNA. TRBV12-2 is noted as a pseudogene. The sample was PBMCs. The sequence was collected from a man aged 18-30 years in good health and CMV-seronegative. The CDR3 spells CASRHGYRGTGCYEQYF. Here the CDR3 DNA reads TGTGCAAGTCGCCACGGATACAGGGGGACAGGGTGCTACGAGCAGTACTTC.